Below are 3 T cell receptor beta chains sequenced from a single sample in a study of a mutant IDH1 vaccine in newly diagnosed glioma. Time point denoted: week 11, during vaccination. A 20-mer mutant IDH1 peptide at 300 ug was injected subcutaneously with topical imiquimod. Their antigens are not known. Here immunoSEQ multiplex PCR was the method, and the copy in TCRdb shows in-frame clones only, minus some. The sample contains around 33,000 clones, around 90% of which appear only once. The sequences come from PBMCs, collected from a glioma patient whose treatment included an IDH1 peptide vaccine. The origin of the receptors is a man between 18 and 35 years old with glioma.

The genes are TRBV7-2 and TRBJ2-5; D remains unclear. The germline V gene encodes CDR1 SGHTA and CDR2 FQGNSA. V was cut by 4 bases and J by 2 bases, with 8 bases left in between. The CDR3 covers 13 residues. CDR3 coding DNA: TGTGCCAGCAGCTGGAGACCTCAAGAGACCCAGTACTTC. This encodes CASSWRPQETQYF.

The rearrangement joins TRBV30 to TRBJ2-1; possible D gene TRBD2, 6 bases. The ends were cut back, 1 base at V and 7 bases at J, with 17 bases in the middle. Germline CDR1 and CDR2: GTSNPN and SVGIG (reference sequence). The CDR3 has 15 residues. CDR3 protein: CAWSASGLSLNEQFF. CDR3 bases: TGTGCCTGGAGTGCCTCGGGACTTAGCCTGAATGAGCAGTTCTTC. Together with reference TRBV30 and TRBJ2-1, the CDR3 gives the full variable domain: SQTIHQWPATLVQPVGSPLSLECTVEGTSNPNLYWYRQAAGRGLQLLFYSVGIGQISSEVPQNLSASRPQDRQFILSSKKLLLSDSGFYLCAWSASGLSLNEQFFGPGTRLTVL.

The chain uses TRBV10-3 and TRBJ1-2; D call uncertain. Germline V gives CDR1 ENHRY, CDR2 SYGVKD. V was clipped by 4 bases and J by 6 bases, with 9 bases between them. The CDR3 consists of 12 residues. The CDR3 protein is CAISASRDGYTF. CDR3 DNA sequence: TGTGCCATCAGTGCGTCTAGGGATGGCTACACCTTC.